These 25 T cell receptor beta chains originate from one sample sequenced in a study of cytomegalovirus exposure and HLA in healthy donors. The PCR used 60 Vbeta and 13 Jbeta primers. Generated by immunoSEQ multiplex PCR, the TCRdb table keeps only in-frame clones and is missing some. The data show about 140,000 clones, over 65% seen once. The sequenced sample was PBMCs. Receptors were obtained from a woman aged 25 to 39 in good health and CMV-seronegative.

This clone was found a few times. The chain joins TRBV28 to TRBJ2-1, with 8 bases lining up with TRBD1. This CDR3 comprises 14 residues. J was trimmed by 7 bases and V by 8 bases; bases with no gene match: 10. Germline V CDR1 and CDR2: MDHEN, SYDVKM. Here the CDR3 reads CASFQGASFNEQFF. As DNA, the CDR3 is TGTGCCAGCTTTCAGGGGGCATCATTTAATGAGCAGTTCTTC.

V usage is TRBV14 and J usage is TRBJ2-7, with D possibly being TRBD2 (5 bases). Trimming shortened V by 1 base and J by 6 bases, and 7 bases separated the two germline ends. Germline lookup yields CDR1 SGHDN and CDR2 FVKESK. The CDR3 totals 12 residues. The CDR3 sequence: CASSQARVEQYF. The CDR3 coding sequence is TGTGCCAGCAGCCAAGCGAGGGTCGAGCAGTACTTC. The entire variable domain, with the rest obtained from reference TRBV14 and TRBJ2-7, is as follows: EAGVTQFPSHSVIEKGQTVTLRCDPISGHDNLYWYRRVMGKEIKFLLHFVKESKQDESGMPNNRFLAERTGGTYSTLKVQPAELEDSGVYFCASSQARVEQYFGPGTRLTVT.

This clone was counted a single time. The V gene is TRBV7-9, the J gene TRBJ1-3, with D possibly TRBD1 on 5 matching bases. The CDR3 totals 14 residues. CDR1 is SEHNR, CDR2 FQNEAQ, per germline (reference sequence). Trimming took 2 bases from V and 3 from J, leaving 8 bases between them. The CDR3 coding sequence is TGTGCCAGCAGCTTAACGCAGGGTGGAAACACCATATATTTT. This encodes CASSLTQGGNTIYF. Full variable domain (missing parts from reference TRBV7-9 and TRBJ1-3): DTGVSQNPRHKITKRGQNVTFRCDPISEHNRLYWYRQTLGQGPEFLTYFQNEAQLEKSRLLSDRFSAERPKGSFSTLEIQRTEQGDSAMYLCASSLTQGGNTIYFGEGSWLTVV.

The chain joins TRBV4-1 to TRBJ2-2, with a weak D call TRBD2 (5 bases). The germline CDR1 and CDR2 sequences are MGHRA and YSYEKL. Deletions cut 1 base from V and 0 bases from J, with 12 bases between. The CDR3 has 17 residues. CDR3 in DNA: TGCGCCAGCAGCCAAGTAAGGGAGTTCGCGAACACCGGGGAGCTGTTTTTT. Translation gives CASSQVREFANTGELFF.

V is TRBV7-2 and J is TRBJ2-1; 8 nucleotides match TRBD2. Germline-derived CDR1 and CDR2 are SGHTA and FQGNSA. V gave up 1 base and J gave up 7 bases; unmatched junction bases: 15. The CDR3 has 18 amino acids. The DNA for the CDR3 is TGTGCCAGCAGCTTAGGGGGTCGGTCGGGAGGGCCGGGTAATGAGCAGTTCTTC. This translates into CASSLGGRSGGPGNEQFF.

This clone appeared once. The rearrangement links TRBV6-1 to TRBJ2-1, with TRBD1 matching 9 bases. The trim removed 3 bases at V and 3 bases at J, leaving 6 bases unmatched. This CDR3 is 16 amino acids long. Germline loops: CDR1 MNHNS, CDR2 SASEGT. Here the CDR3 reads CASSDKQGAGYNEQFF. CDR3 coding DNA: TGTGCCAGCAGTGATAAACAGGGGGCCGGCTACAATGAGCAGTTCTTC.

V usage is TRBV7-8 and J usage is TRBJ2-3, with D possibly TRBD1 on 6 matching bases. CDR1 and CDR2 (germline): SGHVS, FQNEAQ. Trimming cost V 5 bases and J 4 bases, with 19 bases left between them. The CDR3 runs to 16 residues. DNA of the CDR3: TGTGCCAGCAGCCCTGAACAGGGAATCCTCCCAGATACGCAGTATTTT. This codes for CASSPEQGILPDTQYF.

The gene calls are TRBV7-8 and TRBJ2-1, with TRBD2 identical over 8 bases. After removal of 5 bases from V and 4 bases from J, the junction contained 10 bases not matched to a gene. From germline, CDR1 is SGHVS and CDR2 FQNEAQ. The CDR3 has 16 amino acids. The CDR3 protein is CASSRIAGSLYNEQFF. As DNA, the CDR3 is TGTGCCAGCAGCCGAATAGCGGGAAGTTTGTACAATGAGCAGTTCTTC. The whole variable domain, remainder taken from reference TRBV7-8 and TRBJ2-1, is GAGVSQSPRYKVAKRGQDVALRCDPISGHVSLFWYQQALGQGPEFLTYFQNEAQLDKSGLPSDRFFAERPEGSVSTLKIQRTQQEDSAVYLCASSRIAGSLYNEQFFGPGTRLTVL.

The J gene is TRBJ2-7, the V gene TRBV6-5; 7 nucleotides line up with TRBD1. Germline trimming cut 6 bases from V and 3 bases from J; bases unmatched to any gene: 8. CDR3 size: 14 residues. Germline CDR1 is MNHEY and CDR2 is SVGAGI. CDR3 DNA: TGTGCCAGCAGACCGATCCGGGACAGCTACGAGCAGTACTTC. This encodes CASRPIRDSYEQYF.

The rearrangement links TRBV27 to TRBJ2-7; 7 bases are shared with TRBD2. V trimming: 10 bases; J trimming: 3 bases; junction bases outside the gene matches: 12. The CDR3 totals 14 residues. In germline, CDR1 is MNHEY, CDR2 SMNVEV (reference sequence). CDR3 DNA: TGTGCCACAGCCGGAGGACTAGAAAACTACGAGCAGTACTTC. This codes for CATAGGLENYEQYF.

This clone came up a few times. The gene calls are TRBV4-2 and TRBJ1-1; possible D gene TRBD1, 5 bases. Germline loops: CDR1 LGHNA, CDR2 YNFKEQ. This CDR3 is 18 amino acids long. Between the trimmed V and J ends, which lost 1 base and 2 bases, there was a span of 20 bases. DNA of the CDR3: TGTGCCAGCAGCCAAGTTGTACCCCAGGGTCTTTTAAACACTGAAGCTTTCTTT. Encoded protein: CASSQVVPQGLLNTEAFF.

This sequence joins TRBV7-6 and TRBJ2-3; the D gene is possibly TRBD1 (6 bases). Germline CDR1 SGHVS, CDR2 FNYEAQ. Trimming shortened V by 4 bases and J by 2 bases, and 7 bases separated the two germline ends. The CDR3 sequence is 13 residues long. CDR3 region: CASSSGVTDTQYF. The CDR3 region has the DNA TGTGCCAGCAGCTCAGGGGTCACAGATACGCAGTATTTT.

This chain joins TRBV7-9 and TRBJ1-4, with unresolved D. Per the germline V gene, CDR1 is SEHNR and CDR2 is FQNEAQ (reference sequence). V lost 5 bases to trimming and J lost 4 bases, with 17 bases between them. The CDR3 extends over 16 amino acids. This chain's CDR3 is CASSPTTDGDNEKLFF. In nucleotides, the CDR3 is TGTGCCAGCAGCCCTACTACTGACGGGGATAATGAAAAACTGTTTTTT.

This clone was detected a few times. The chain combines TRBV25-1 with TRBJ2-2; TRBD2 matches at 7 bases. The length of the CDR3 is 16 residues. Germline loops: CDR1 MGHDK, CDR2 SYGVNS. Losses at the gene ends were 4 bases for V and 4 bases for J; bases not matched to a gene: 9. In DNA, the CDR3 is TGTGCCAGCAGTGCAACAAAAACGGGGGGCACCGGGGAGCTGTTTTTT. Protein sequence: CASSATKTGGTGELFF.

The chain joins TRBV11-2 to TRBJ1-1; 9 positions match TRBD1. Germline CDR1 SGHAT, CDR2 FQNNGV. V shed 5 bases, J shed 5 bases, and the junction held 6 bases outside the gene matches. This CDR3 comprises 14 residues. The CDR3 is CASSLTGGGTEAFF. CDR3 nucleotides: TGTGCCAGCAGCCTCACAGGGGGCGGTACTGAAGCTTTCTTT. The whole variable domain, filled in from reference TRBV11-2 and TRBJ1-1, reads EAGVAQSPRYKIIEKRQSVAFWCNPISGHATLYWYQQILGQGPKLLIQFQNNGVVDDSQLPKDRFSAERLKGVDSTLKIQPAKLEDSAVYLCASSLTGGGTEAFFGQGTRLTVV.

Here the CDR3 DNA reads TGTGCCAGCACAAGAGGACAGGGGTTGCTTGGAAACACCATATATTTT. As protein: CASTRGQGLLGNTIYF. The chain combines TRBV2 with TRBJ1-3; 9 bases line up with TRBD1. Losses at the gene ends were 7 bases for V and 3 bases for J; bases not matched to a gene: 10. CDR1 is SNHLY and CDR2 is FYNNEI in the germline V gene. The CDR3 length is 16 residues.

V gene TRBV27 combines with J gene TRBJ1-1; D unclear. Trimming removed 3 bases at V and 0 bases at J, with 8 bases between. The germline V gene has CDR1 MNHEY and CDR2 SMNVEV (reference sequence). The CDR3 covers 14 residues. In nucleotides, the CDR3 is TGTGCCAGCAGTTTGAGGCCCGTGAACACTGAAGCTTTCTTT. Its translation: CASSLRPVNTEAFF.

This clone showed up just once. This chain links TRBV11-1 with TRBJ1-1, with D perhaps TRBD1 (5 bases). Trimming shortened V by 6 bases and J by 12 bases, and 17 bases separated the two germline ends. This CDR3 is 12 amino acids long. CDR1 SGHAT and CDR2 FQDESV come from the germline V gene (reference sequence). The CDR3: CASSIQGCSSFF. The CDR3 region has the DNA TGTGCCAGCAGTATTCAGGGATGCTCTTCTTTCTTT.

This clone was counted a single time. CDR3 nucleotide sequence: TGTGCCAGCAGCGCAGACAGGTTATCAGGCTACGAGCAGTACTTC. Amino acids: CASSADRLSGYEQYF. The chain is built from TRBV2 and TRBJ2-7, with D possibly TRBD1 on 6 matching bases. The length of the CDR3 is 15 residues. V gave up 6 bases and J gave up 3 bases, with 18 bases separating them. CDR1 is SNHLY and CDR2 is FYNNEI in the germline V gene.

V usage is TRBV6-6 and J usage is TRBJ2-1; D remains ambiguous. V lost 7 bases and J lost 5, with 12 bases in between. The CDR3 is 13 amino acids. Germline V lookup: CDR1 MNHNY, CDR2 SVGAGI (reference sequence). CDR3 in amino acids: CASTFLRDNEQFF. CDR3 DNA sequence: TGTGCCAGCACCTTTCTCCGGGACAATGAGCAGTTCTTC.

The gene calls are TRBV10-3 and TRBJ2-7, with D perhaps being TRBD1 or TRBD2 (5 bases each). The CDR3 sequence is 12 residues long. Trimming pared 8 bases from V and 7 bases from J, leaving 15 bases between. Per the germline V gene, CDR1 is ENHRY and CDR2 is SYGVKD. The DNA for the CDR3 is TGTGCCATCGGACGGGACCCTCGGGAGCAGTACGTC. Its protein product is CAIGRDPREQYV.

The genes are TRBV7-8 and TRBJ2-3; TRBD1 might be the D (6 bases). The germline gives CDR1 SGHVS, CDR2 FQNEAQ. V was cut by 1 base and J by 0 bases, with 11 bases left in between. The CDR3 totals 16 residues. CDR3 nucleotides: TGTGCCAGCAGCTTAGGTTGGCAGGGGAGCACAGATACGCAGTATTTT. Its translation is CASSLGWQGSTDTQYF. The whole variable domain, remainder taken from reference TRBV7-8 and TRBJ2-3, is GAGVSQSPRYKVAKRGQDVALRCDPISGHVSLFWYQQALGQGPEFLTYFQNEAQLDKSGLPSDRFFAERPEGSVSTLKIQRTQQEDSAVYLCASSLGWQGSTDTQYFGPGTRLTVL.

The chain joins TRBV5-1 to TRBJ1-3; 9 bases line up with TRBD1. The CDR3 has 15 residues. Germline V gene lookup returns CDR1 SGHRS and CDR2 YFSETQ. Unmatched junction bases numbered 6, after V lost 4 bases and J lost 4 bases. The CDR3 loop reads CASSDDRGVGNTIYF. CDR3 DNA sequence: TGCGCCAGCAGCGACGACAGGGGGGTCGGAAACACCATATATTTT.

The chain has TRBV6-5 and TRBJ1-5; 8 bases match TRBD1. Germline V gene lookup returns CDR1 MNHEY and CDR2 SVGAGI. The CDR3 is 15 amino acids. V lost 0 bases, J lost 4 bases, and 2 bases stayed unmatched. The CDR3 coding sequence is TGTGCCAGCAGTTACTCCGGGACAGGAAATCAGCCCCAGCATTTT. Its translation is CASSYSGTGNQPQHF.

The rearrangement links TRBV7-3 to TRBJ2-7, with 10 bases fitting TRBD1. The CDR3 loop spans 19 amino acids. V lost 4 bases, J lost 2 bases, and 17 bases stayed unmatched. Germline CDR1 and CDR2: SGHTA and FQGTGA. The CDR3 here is CASSSQGQGMASGPYEQYF. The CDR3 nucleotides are TGTGCCAGCAGCTCACAGGGACAGGGGATGGCTAGCGGACCCTACGAGCAGTACTTC.